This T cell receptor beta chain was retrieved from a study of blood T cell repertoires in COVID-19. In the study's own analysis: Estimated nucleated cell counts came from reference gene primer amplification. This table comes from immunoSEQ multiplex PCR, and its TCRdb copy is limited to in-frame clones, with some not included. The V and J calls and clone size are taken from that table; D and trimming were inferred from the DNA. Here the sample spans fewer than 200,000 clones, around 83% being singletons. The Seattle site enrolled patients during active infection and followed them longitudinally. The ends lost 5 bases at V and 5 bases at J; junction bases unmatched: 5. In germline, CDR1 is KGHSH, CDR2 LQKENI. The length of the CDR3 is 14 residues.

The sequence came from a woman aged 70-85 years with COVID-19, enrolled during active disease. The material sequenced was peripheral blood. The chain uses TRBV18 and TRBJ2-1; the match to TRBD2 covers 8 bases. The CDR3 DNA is TGTGCCAGCTCAACGGGACTAGTTAACAATGAGCAGTTCTTC. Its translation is CASSTGLVNNEQFF.